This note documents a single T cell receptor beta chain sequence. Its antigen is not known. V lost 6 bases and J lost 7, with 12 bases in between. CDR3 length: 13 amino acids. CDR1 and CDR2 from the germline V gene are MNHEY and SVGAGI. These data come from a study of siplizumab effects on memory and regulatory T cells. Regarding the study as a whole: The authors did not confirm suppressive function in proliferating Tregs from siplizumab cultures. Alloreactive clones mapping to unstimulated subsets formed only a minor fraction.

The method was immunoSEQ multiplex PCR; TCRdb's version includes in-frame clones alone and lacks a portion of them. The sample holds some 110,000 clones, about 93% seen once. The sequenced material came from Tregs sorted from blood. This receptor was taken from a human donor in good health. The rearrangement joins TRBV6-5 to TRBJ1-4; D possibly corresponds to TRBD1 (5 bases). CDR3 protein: CASRQRTSEKLFF. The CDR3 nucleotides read TGTGCCAGCAGGCAACGGACATCTGAAAAACTGTTTTTT.